This T cell receptor beta chain is from a study of CD8+ T cells in alopecia areata. This clone was recorded a few times. The junction had 7 bases not matched to a gene; V was cut back by 0 bases and J by 16 bases. The CDR3 has 13 amino acids. Germline-derived CDR1 and CDR2 are GTSNPN and SVGIG (reference sequence). It was cDNA, reverse transcribed from extracted RNA, that served as the sequencing template. The method was immunoSEQ multiplex PCR; TCRdb's version includes in-frame clones alone and lacks a portion of them. The sample lists fewer than 350,000 clones, over 45% occurring once. Treatment specified: oral pan-JAK inhibitor, 5-10 mg twice daily.

This TCR came from a human donor with alopecia areata. The chain carries TRBV30 and TRBJ1-6, with 9 nucleotides matching TRBD1. Source: CD4+ T cells sorted from blood, taken at week 24, from a patient treated with tofacitinib. CDR3 DNA: TGTGCCTGGAGTGTGGCATCGGGACAGGGACTCCACTTT. It yields the protein CAWSVASGQGLHF.